This paragraph reports one T cell receptor beta chain. Its antigen is undetermined. This specimen comes from a study of Ad26.COV2.S vaccination and SARS-CoV-2 variants. Study in general: This donor came from the COV1001 trial of Ad26.COV2.S. Study-wide points: Placebo recipients trailed vaccine recipients in spike-specific TCR breadth. Whether participants received vaccine or placebo, their non-spike TCR breadth was similar.

Treatment meaning: 15 to 20 received Ad26.COV2.S at low or high dose, single or two shots; roughly five received placebo; per-sample allocation not given. At day 63 after the first vaccine or placebo injection, samples were drawn. Method: immunoSEQ multiplex PCR; TCRdb's copy keeps in-frame clones and lacks some. The table shows some 640,000 clones, with 70% to 90% occurring only once. Germline V gene sequence: CDR1 SGHTA, CDR2 FQGTGA. The V end was cut by 6 bases, the J end by 0 bases, with 11 bases between. This CDR3 comprises 14 residues. This clonotype was obtained from a person aged 18-60 years who received the Ad26.COV2.S COVID-19 vaccine or a placebo. The sample consisted of peripheral blood, taken in a trial of Ad26.COV2.S vaccine versus placebo. The V gene is TRBV7-3, the J gene TRBJ2-5; D is ambiguous. In DNA, the CDR3 is TGTGCCAGCAGTCGAGACGGACACCAAGAGACCCAGTACTTC. It is translated as CASSRDGHQETQYF.